The 20 T cell receptor beta chains below all came from one sample that was sequenced in a study of blood T cell repertoires in COVID-19. This table comes from immunoSEQ multiplex PCR, and its TCRdb copy is limited to in-frame clones, with some not included. The sample holds roughly 150,000 clones; 87% are singletons and the top ten take roughly 6.1%. The sample taken for sequencing was peripheral blood. The receptor source for this set is an elderly man with acute or convalescent COVID-19.

This chain connects TRBV5-1 to TRBJ2-5; perhaps TRBD1 as D (6 bases). V lost 0 bases and J 4 bases, leaving 7 bases between the germline ends. Per germline, CDR1 SGHRS and CDR2 YFSETQ. This CDR3 is built from 13 residues. The CDR3: CASSLDRVETQYF. In DNA, the CDR3 is TGCGCCAGCAGCTTGGACAGGGTAGAGACCCAGTACTTC.

V usage is TRBV11-2 and J usage is TRBJ1-1; TRBD1 matches 11 bases. The length of the CDR3 is 13 residues. After removal of 3 bases from V and 7 bases from J, the junction contained 1 base not matched to a gene. Germline lookup yields CDR1 SGHAT and CDR2 FQNNGV. The CDR3 loop is CASSLDRGHEAFF. Here the CDR3 DNA reads TGTGCCAGCAGCTTGGACAGGGGGCATGAAGCTTTCTTT.

The V gene is TRBV7-3, the J gene TRBJ2-1; 10 positions agree with TRBD2. The CDR3 spans 14 residues. CDR1 and CDR2 (germline): SGHTA, FQGTGA. V was clipped by 5 bases and J by 9 bases; unmatched bases: 7. CDR3 protein: CASSKGGLASEQFF. The CDR3 DNA sequence: TGTGCCAGCAGCAAAGGGGGACTAGCGTCTGAGCAGTTCTTC. The whole variable domain, filled in from reference TRBV7-3 and TRBJ2-1, reads GAGVSQTPSNKVTEKGKYVELRCDPISGHTALYWYRQSLGQGPEFLIYFQGTGAADDSGLPNDRFFAVRPEGSVSTLKIQRTERGDSAVYLCASSKGGLASEQFFGPGTRLTVL.

The chain links TRBV6-5 to TRBJ2-1; TRBD2 is a possible D gene (7 bases). V gave up 2 bases and J gave up 8 bases, with 10 bases separating them. Germline CDR1 is MNHEY and CDR2 is SVGAGI. This CDR3 region has 13 residues. CDR3: CASSYPGGHEQFF. CDR3 nucleotide sequence: TGTGCCAGCAGTTACCCGGGGGGCCATGAGCAGTTCTTC.

This chain links TRBV18 with TRBJ2-2; D ambiguous. The CDR3 spans 13 residues. V lost 2 bases and J lost 2, with 3 bases in between. Germline V gene data show CDR1 as KGHSH and CDR2 as LQKENI. In DNA form, the CDR3 reads TGTGCCAGCTCACCATATAACACCGGGGAGCTGTTTTTT. Amino acid sequence: CASSPYNTGELFF. Combining the CDR3 with reference TRBV18 and TRBJ2-2 gives the whole variable domain NAGVMQNPRHLVRRRGQEARLRCSPMKGHSHVYWYRQLPEEGLKFMVYLQKENIIDESGMPKERFSAEFPKEGPSILRIQQVVRGDSAAYFCASSPYNTGELFFGEGSRLTVL.

The rearrangement links TRBV11-2 to TRBJ1-6; a weak D match, TRBD1 (6 bases). Germline CDR1 reads SGHAT; CDR2 reads FQNNGV. Trimming took off 0 bases at V and 10 bases at J, with 13 bases between the two ends. The CDR3 consists of 15 residues. In DNA form, the CDR3 reads TGTGCCAGCAGCTTAGATACAGGGTCGTACTCACCCCTCCACTTT. It translates to CASSLDTGSYSPLHF. The whole variable domain, remainder taken from reference TRBV11-2 and TRBJ1-6, is EAGVAQSPRYKIIEKRQSVAFWCNPISGHATLYWYQQILGQGPKLLIQFQNNGVVDDSQLPKDRFSAERLKGVDSTLKIQPAKLEDSAVYLCASSLDTGSYSPLHFGNGTRLTVT.

Worth noting for this clone: Sequence at one end of the junction differs from germline and may be a read error. V is TRBV7-2 and J is TRBJ2-7, with TRBD2 matching over 7 bases. The CDR3 has 15 amino acids. The germline V gene encodes CDR1 SGHTA and CDR2 FQGNSA. The CDR3 sequence: CASSLAVASHGEQYF. CDR3 bases: TGTGCCAGCAGCCTAGCGGTAGCGAGTCACGGAGAGCAGTACTTC.

Only one count was recorded for this clone. This rearrangement joins TRBV18 to TRBJ1-6, with D unclear. Per the germline V gene, CDR1 is KGHSH and CDR2 is LQKENI. The V gene lost 6 bases and the J gene lost 6 bases, with 15 bases spanning the gap. CDR3 size: 15 residues. The CDR3 DNA reads TGTGCCAGCTCCCGCGAGCCGGTGGTTAATTCACCCCTCCACTTT. This encodes CASSREPVVNSPLHF.

This chain uses TRBV24-1 with TRBJ1-2; 9 bases fit TRBD1. The CDR3 has 16 residues. V lost 3 bases, J lost 7 bases, and 11 bases stayed unmatched. Germline CDR1 reads KGHDR; CDR2 reads SFDVKD. For the CDR3, the DNA is TGTGCCACCAGTGATCCGCGGGGACAGGGAAAGGGTGGCTACACCTTC. Translating it yields CATSDPRGQGKGGYTF.

The rearrangement uses TRBV6-6 and TRBJ2-6; D ambiguous. The CDR3 length is 13 residues. V lost 7 bases and J lost 7, with 11 bases in between. Germline CDR1 is MNHNY and CDR2 is SVGAGI (reference sequence). The DNA of the CDR3 is TGTGCCAGCATCAGTCTGGGCGCCAACGTCCTGACTTTC. This gives the protein CASISLGANVLTF.

The chain links TRBV11-3 to TRBJ2-2; the D gene is possibly TRBD1 (6 bases). The CDR3 consists of 18 residues. Trimming stripped 5 bases from V and 7 bases from J, with 26 bases between. The germline gives CDR1 SGHNT, CDR2 YENEEA. CDR3 protein: CASSPPTLEAGVNGELFF. In DNA, the CDR3 is TGTGCCAGCAGCCCACCGACCCTTGAGGCAGGGGTGAACGGGGAGCTGTTTTTT.

The chain couples TRBV28 to TRBJ2-7; 10 nucleotides agree with TRBD2. Germline lookup yields CDR1 MDHEN and CDR2 SYDVKM. The V segment lost 7 bases and the J segment 1 base; nucleotides outside the gene matches: 7. The CDR3 is 15 amino acids. The CDR3 spells CASTISGRFSYEQYF. The CDR3 DNA sequence: TGTGCCAGCACCATTAGCGGGAGGTTTTCCTACGAGCAGTACTTC.

The rearrangement joins TRBV2 to TRBJ1-5; no clear D gene. With 0 bases removed from V and 6 bases from J, the gap between germline ends came to 6 bases. The CDR3 is 13 amino acids. CDR1 and CDR2 from the germline V gene are SNHLY and FYNNEI. CDR3 sequence (DNA): TGTGCCAGCAGTGAAGCGGGAGGTCAGCCCCAGCATTTT. Its translation is CASSEAGGQPQHF.

J is TRBJ2-5 and V is TRBV4-1, with D uncertain. This CDR3 is 14 amino acids long. Germline V gives CDR1 MGHRA, CDR2 YSYEKL. V lost 2 bases and J lost 0, with 7 bases in between. The DNA for the CDR3 is TGCGCCAGCAGCCAATTACAGTACCAAGAGACCCAGTACTTC. Translation gives CASSQLQYQETQYF.

The chain joins TRBV7-8 to TRBJ2-1; no reliable D call. Per the germline V gene, CDR1 is SGHVS and CDR2 is FQNEAQ. CDR3 length equals 14 residues. Trimming stripped 4 bases from V and 7 bases from J, with 14 bases between. CDR3 DNA: TGTGCCAGCAGCTCTAGAGCACTTTATAATGAGCAGTTCTTC. Protein product: CASSSRALYNEQFF.

As to this clone: The same CDR3 is also encoded by other DNA sequences in this sample. J is TRBJ2-5 and V is TRBV9; D is perhaps TRBD2 (6 bases). Trimming pared 0 bases from V and 5 bases from J, leaving 11 bases between. Germline assignment: CDR1 SGDLS and CDR2 YYNGEE. The CDR3 has 14 amino acids. The CDR3 loop is CASSVVGGLETQYF. The CDR3 DNA reads as TGTGCCAGCAGCGTAGTTGGAGGGCTTGAGACCCAGTACTTC.

V is TRBV6-5 and J is TRBJ2-2; D is undetermined. Germline V gene sequence: CDR1 MNHEY, CDR2 SVGAGI. V gave up 7 bases and J gave up 3 bases, with 6 bases separating them. The CDR3 extends over 12 amino acids. DNA for the CDR3: TGTGCCAGCATCCAGGACACCGGGGAGCTGTTTTTT. It specifies CASIQDTGELFF.

The chain uses TRBV15 and TRBJ2-7; D gene ambiguous. CDR1 LNHNV and CDR2 YYDKDF come from the germline V gene (reference sequence). V lost 0 bases and J lost 4, with 7 bases in between. The CDR3 length is 13 residues. The DNA of the CDR3 is TGTGCCACCAGCAGAGATCTAGGTTACGAGCAGTACTTC. It is translated as CATSRDLGYEQYF.

The rearrangement uses TRBV11-2 and TRBJ2-5; D unresolved. V shed 1 base and J shed 5 bases, with 8 bases lying between them. The CDR3 covers 13 residues. The V gene's germline CDR1 is SGHAT and CDR2 FQNNGV. The CDR3 loop reads CASSLGPRETQYF. CDR3 sequence (DNA): TGTGCCAGCAGCTTAGGCCCTAGGGAGACCCAGTACTTC.

The chain recombines TRBV3-1 (or the pseudogene TRBV3-2) with TRBJ1-4, with no clear D. Germline-derived CDR1 and CDR2 are LGHDT and YNNKEL (reference sequence). The CDR3 totals 16 residues. Trimming stripped 4 bases from V and 5 bases from J, with 17 bases between. CDR3 in amino acids: CASSPRLAVPNEKLFF. CDR3 bases: TGTGCCAGCAGCCCCAGGCTCGCAGTGCCCAATGAAAAACTGTTTTTT.